The T cell receptor (beta chain) described here comes from a study of regulatory T cells in long-lasting Graves disease. Study-level findings and limits: Persistent Graves' patients showed a TCR diversity that was lower than that of newly diagnosed ones.

This clonotype was counted ten times or more. Its target is unknown. Time point in this sample: persistent/refractory GD, antithyroid drugs over 5 years with positive TRAb. PBMC-extracted RNA yielded the TCR library. CDR1 and CDR2 (germline): MNHNS, SASEGT. This CDR3 has 16 residues. The ends were cut back, 6 bases at V and 0 bases at J, with 17 bases in the middle. Building of the TCR beta libraries involved iRepertoire HTBI primers and Arm-PCR of CDR3 regions. TCRdb reprocessed the multiplex PCR reads via MiXCR and lists one record per CDR3 protein. The sample carries over 300,000 distinct CDR3 sequences, 15% to 20% recorded once.

The source material was peripheral blood mononuclear cells (PBMCs), sampled when the disease was refractory, from a patient treated with antithyroid drugs. The chain joins TRBV6-1 to TRBJ1-2, with D perhaps TRBD1 (6 bases). This TCR was sampled from a female donor with Graves disease. CDR3 bases: TGTGCCAGCAGAGTGGGGGCGGGGGGATCTAACTATGGCTACACCTTC. Amino acid sequence: CASRVGAGGSNYGYTF.